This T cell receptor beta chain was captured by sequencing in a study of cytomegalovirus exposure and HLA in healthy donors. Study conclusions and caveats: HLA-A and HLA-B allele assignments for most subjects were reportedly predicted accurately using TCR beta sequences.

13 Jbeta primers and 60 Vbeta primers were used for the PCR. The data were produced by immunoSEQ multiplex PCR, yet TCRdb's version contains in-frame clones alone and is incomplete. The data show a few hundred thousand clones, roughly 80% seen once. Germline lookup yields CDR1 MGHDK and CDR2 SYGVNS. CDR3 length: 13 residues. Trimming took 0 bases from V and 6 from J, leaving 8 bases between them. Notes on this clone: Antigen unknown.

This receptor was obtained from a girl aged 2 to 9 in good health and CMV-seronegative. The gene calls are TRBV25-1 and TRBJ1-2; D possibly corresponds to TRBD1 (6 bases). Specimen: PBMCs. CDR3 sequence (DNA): TGTGCCAGCAGTGAATATAACAGGGATGGCTACACCTTC. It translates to CASSEYNRDGYTF.